Below are 21 T cell receptor beta chains sequenced from a single sample in a study of blood T cell repertoires in COVID-19. Produced via immunoSEQ multiplex PCR; TCRdb's table is partial and in-frame only. The sample yields roughly 110,000 clones, about 90% seen once. The material sequenced was peripheral blood. These receptors originate from a man between 40 and 49 years old with active or convalescent COVID-19.

The rearrangement uses TRBV25-1 and TRBJ2-1; TRBD1 aligns across 8 bases. From germline, CDR1 is MGHDK and CDR2 SYGVNS. The CDR3 loop spans 14 amino acids. Germline trimming cut 6 bases from V and 13 bases from J; bases unmatched to any gene: 14. In nucleotides, the CDR3 is TGTGCCAGCAGCGCCTTCCCGTCAGGGGGCTACCAGTTCTTC. Its translation is CASSAFPSGGYQFF.

V usage is TRBV7-2 and J usage is TRBJ2-3; TRBD1 is a possible D gene (6 bases). CDR3 length: 15 residues. Germline-derived CDR1 and CDR2 are SGHTA and FQGNSA. Trimming removed 5 bases at V and 3 bases at J, with 15 bases between. The CDR3 here is CASSAQGPQTDTQYF. CDR3 in DNA: TGTGCCAGCAGCGCCCAGGGGCCCCAAACAGATACGCAGTATTTT.

Of note for this clone: At one of its ends the junction is not consistent with the germline gene, which may arise from a read error. The rearrangement links TRBV28 to TRBJ2-1; perhaps TRBD1 as D (5 bases). The CDR3 contains 15 residues. Germline V gives CDR1 MDHEN, CDR2 SYDVKM. CDR3 loop: CASSLYAGSSNEQFF. The CDR3 nucleotides are TGTGCCAGCAGTTTATACGCAGGGTCCTCCAATGAGCAGTTCTTC.

The rearrangement links TRBV5-4 to TRBJ2-7, with 8 bases lining up with TRBD2. This CDR3 contains 14 residues. The V gene's germline CDR1 is SGHNT and CDR2 YYREEE (reference sequence). V shed 2 bases, J shed 5 bases, and the junction held 6 bases outside the gene matches. The chain's CDR3 is CASSLAGEIDEQYF. DNA for the CDR3: TGTGCCAGCAGCTTAGCGGGAGAGATTGACGAGCAGTACTTC.

The chain joins TRBV28 to TRBJ2-7, with 11 bases matching TRBD1. The J segment lost 3 bases and the V segment lost 6 bases, leaving 7 bases of the junction unmatched. Germline assignment: CDR1 MDHEN and CDR2 SYDVKM. This CDR3 is built from 15 residues. CDR3 bases: TGTGCCAGCAGATCGGCCGGGACAGGGGGCTACGAGCAGTACTTC. Protein sequence: CASRSAGTGGYEQYF.

V and J are TRBV28 and TRBJ2-1; possible D gene TRBD2, 6 bases. V lost 3 bases to trimming and J lost 4 bases, with 10 bases between them. From germline, CDR1 is MDHEN and CDR2 SYDVKM. The CDR3 is 14 amino acids. CDR3 sequence: CASSFVGLYNEQFF. The CDR3 nucleotides are TGTGCCAGCAGTTTCGTGGGACTTTACAATGAGCAGTTCTTC.

The rearrangement links TRBV12-3 or TRBV12-4 to TRBJ1-2, with D uncertain. The CDR3 sequence is 12 residues long. The ends were cut back, 7 bases at V and 4 bases at J, with 10 bases in the middle. The CDR3 DNA reads as TGTGCCAGCACTGGTCTAACCTATGGCTACACCTTC. Its translation: CASTGLTYGYTF.

The chain carries TRBV28 and TRBJ2-7, with 9 nucleotides matching TRBD2. CDR3 length: 14 amino acids. Germline CDR1 reads MDHEN; CDR2 reads SYDVKM. Trimming at V came to 7 bases and at J to 2 bases, leaving 6 bases not matched to a gene. CDR3 amino acids: CASTLGTSTYEQYF. CDR3 in DNA: TGTGCCAGCACCTTAGGGACTAGCACCTACGAGCAGTACTTC.

The chain uses TRBV5-6 and TRBJ2-7; 10 positions agree with TRBD2. This CDR3 has 16 amino acids. Germline V gene data show CDR1 as SGHDT and CDR2 as YYEEEE. The ends lost 1 base at V and 6 bases at J; junction bases unmatched: 10. The DNA of the CDR3 is TGTGCCAGCAGCTTGCGCGGAGCGGGACTAGCGTCCGAGCAGTACTTC. Protein sequence: CASSLRGAGLASEQYF.

The genes are TRBV19 and TRBJ2-1; D is possibly TRBD2 (6 bases). The CDR3 has 15 residues. V lost 3 bases to trimming and J lost 8 bases, with 17 bases between them. CDR1 and CDR2 from the germline V gene are LNHDA and SQIVND (reference sequence). The CDR3 DNA reads as TGTGCCAGTAGTATTGCCTTGACTAGTATCGATGAGCAGTTCTTC. This codes for CASSIALTSIDEQFF.

CDR3 in DNA: TGTGCCAGCAGTGGACTACAGGAGAACACTGAAGCTTTCTTT. Residues: CASSGLQENTEAFF. The rearrangement links TRBV28 to TRBJ1-1; weak D call: TRBD1 (5 bases). Per the germline V gene, CDR1 is MDHEN and CDR2 is SYDVKM. The CDR3 runs to 14 residues. V shed 5 bases and J shed 1 base, with 11 bases lying between them. The full variable domain, in which reference TRBV28 and TRBJ1-1 provide the parts outside the CDR3, is DVKVTQSSRYLVKRTGEKVFLECVQDMDHENMFWYRQDPGLGLRLIYFSYDVKMKEKGDIPEGYSVSREKKERFSLILESASTNQTSMYLCASSGLQENTEAFFGQGTRLTVV.

The chain has TRBV30 and TRBJ1-5; D not certain. This CDR3 comprises 13 residues. The germline CDR1 and CDR2 sequences are GTSNPN and SVGIG (reference sequence). V was pared by 2 bases and J by 4 bases, with 9 bases between. As DNA, the CDR3 is TGTGCCTGGAGTCAAGGACTGAATCAGCCCCAGCATTTT. It encodes CAWSQGLNQPQHF.

The chain combines TRBV25-1 with TRBJ1-2, with D tentatively TRBD1 (5 bases). The CDR3 has 13 residues. V lost 2 bases and J 6 bases, leaving 10 bases between the germline ends. Germline CDR1 reads MGHDK; CDR2 reads SYGVNS. The CDR3, as DNA: TGTGCCAGCAGTGAAAGAACAGGAGATGGCTACACCTTC. It yields the protein CASSERTGDGYTF.

J is TRBJ1-6 and V is TRBV11-3; D not resolved. Germline loops: CDR1 SGHNT, CDR2 YENEEA. This CDR3 has 13 amino acids. Trimming stripped 5 bases from V and 13 bases from J, with 15 bases between. This CDR3 reads CASSHRSRPPLHF. CDR3 DNA sequence: TGTGCCAGCAGCCATAGATCACGTCCGCCCCTCCACTTT.

The rearrangement uses TRBV18 and TRBJ1-5, with 7 bases identical to TRBD1. Germline values: CDR1 KGHSH, CDR2 LQKENI. V lost 1 base and J lost 5; bases outside the gene matches: 8. This CDR3 spans 16 amino acids. Here the CDR3 DNA reads TGTGCCAGCTCACCACTTCCCGGGACAGTCTATCAGCCCCAGCATTTT. It codes for CASSPLPGTVYQPQHF.

The chain recombines TRBV28 with TRBJ2-7; TRBD1 aligns across 8 bases. There are 16 residues in the CDR3. V trimming: 7 bases; J trimming: 9 bases; junction bases outside the gene matches: 20. Germline loops: CDR1 MDHEN, CDR2 SYDVKM. The CDR3 DNA reads TGTGCCAGCACCACCGCCGGGGGACAGGAATATGGTGTGCAGTACTTC. Protein product: CASTTAGGQEYGVQYF.

V gene TRBV21-1 combines with J gene TRBJ2-6; the listed D gene, TRBD1, was not tested against the DNA. TRBV21-1 constitutes a pseudogene. The CDR3 length is 21 residues. The CDR3 coding sequence is TGTGCCATAAGGTCCCTCCCAGGGCCGTGGTGGAACGGGTCTGGGGCCAACGTCCTGACTTTC. Its translation: CAIRSLPGPWWNGSGANVLTF.

V gene TRBV9 combines with J gene TRBJ1-2, with TRBD1 matching 7 bases. The CDR3 spans 15 residues. J was trimmed by 8 bases and V by 1 base; bases with no gene match: 11. Germline V lookup: CDR1 SGDLS, CDR2 YYNGEE. Written as DNA, the CDR3 is TGTGCCAGCAGCGTATTTGACAGGGCCCAGTCGGGCTACACCTTC. Translating gives CASSVFDRAQSGYTF.

The chain carries TRBV7-9 and TRBJ1-1; D not certain. V was trimmed by 1 base and J by 0 bases, leaving 9 bases between them. Germline V gene lookup returns CDR1 SEHNR and CDR2 FQNEAQ (reference sequence). The CDR3 runs to 15 residues. CDR3 in DNA: TGTGCCAGCAGCTTAGGCGGAAGAATGAACACTGAAGCTTTCTTT. Residues: CASSLGGRMNTEAFF.

V usage is TRBV28 and J usage is TRBJ1-1, with 9 bases that match TRBD1. Losses at the gene ends were 3 bases for V and 5 bases for J; bases not matched to a gene: 10. Per the germline V gene, CDR1 is MDHEN and CDR2 is SYDVKM. The CDR3 consists of 16 residues. CDR3 protein: CASSLNPGQGRTEAFF. Here the CDR3 DNA reads TGTGCCAGCAGTTTGAATCCGGGACAGGGTAGGACTGAAGCTTTCTTT.

This chain connects TRBV5-8 to TRBJ2-3; 8 bases are shared with TRBD1. Germline V gene sequence: CDR1 SGHTS, CDR2 YDEGEE. The CDR3 loop spans 14 amino acids. J lost 5 bases, V lost 4 bases, and 6 bases had no gene match. The CDR3 region is CASSPGQGVDTQYF. Written as DNA, the CDR3 is TGTGCCAGCAGCCCCGGACAGGGTGTAGATACGCAGTATTTT.